This entry is about one T cell receptor (beta chain). Antigen specificity is unknown. PCR was performed using 60 Vbeta and 13 Jbeta primers. The repertoire was sequenced with immunoSEQ multiplex PCR; TCRdb's copy has only in-frame clones and lacks some. This repertoire shows over 95,000 clones, under 80% found once; its top ten account for approximately 2%. This record comes from a study of cytomegalovirus exposure and HLA in healthy donors. General observations from the study: Most subjects' HLA-A and HLA-B alleles were reportedly predicted from TCR beta sequences. The authors later linked a missense DCLRE1C variant to TCR beta V- and J-gene trimming.

CDR1 is ENHRY, CDR2 SYGVKD, per germline. Trimming took 6 bases from V and 6 from J; bases not matched to a gene: 8. The length of the CDR3 is 14 residues. Sample: PBMCs. The chain has TRBV10-3 and TRBJ2-7; TRBD1 aligns across 10 bases. The sequence was obtained from a middle-aged man in good health and CMV-seronegative. Here the CDR3 DNA reads TGTGCCATCAGCCCAGACAGGGGGCAGGTCGAGCAGTACTTC. Its translation is CAISPDRGQVEQYF.